This T cell receptor (beta chain) came from a study of PD-1 blockade in mismatch repair-deficient tumors. Study-wide points: Rapid post-treatment expansion, then contraction, generally preceding radiologic response, marked tumor-resident clones.

TCR sequencing covered a few patients who responded to pembrolizumab. Profiled with immunoSEQ multiplex PCR; TCRdb holds only in-frame clones, not every one. The sample records about 35,000 clones, approximately 80% being singletons. Regarding this clone: Its antigen is not known.

CDR3 length: 16 amino acids. V shed 0 bases, J shed 3 bases, and the junction held 4 bases outside the gene matches. Germline CDR1 and CDR2: SGDLS and YYNGEE. This sequence was found in an adult with mismatch repair-deficient cancer. V and J are TRBV9 and TRBJ2-3, with 10 positions matching TRBD2. The material sequenced was PBMCs, taken approximately 6 weeks after starting pembrolizumab. CDR3 bases: TGTGCCAGCAGCGTAGATATTAGCGGGAGGACAGATACGCAGTATTTT. Translated: CASSVDISGRTDTQYF.